Listed here is a single T cell receptor beta chain. This CDR3 region has 12 residues. The germline V gene has CDR1 SEHNR and CDR2 FQNEAQ (reference sequence). Trimming removed 8 bases from V and 3 bases from J, with 7 bases in between. The data were obtained in a study of blood T cell repertoires in COVID-19. The age range of participants was about 18 to 95 years, with residence in fewer than 25 US areas. Cohort assignment relied on participant-reported clinical history. Recovery among Cohort 3 donors was established by two negative PCRs, clearance, or symptom resolution. Source study methods: Reference gene primers were amplified, and this amplification served to estimate nucleated cell counts. Clones were sequenced by immunoSEQ multiplex PCR, and TCRdb holds only the in-frame ones, with some missing. V, J and clone size derive from that table, while D and trimming were established from the DNA sequence. The sample has around 450,000 clones; around 90% are singletons.

This rearrangement joins TRBV7-9 to TRBJ2-2; D not resolved. Sequencing was performed on PBMCs or T cells enriched from blood (not recorded which). The origin of this receptor is a young woman who had recovered from COVID-19. In DNA form, the CDR3 reads TGTGCCAGCGGTCGGGACACCGGGGAGCTGTTTTTT. It yields the protein CASGRDTGELFF.